This TCR beta chain was sequenced for a study of PD-L1 blockade in urothelial cancer. Comment on this clone: The sample carries other DNA sequences with the same CDR3.

Specified time point: pretreatment peripheral blood. CDR1 and CDR2 from the germline V gene are LGHNA and YSLEER. CDR3 length equals 15 residues. The junction had 6 bases not matched to a gene; V was cut back by 4 bases and J by 7 bases. Profiled with immunoSEQ multiplex PCR; TCRdb holds only in-frame clones, not every one. This sample has about 50,000 clones, with about 86% found just once. The rearrangement links TRBV4-3 to TRBJ1-6; the match to TRBD1 covers 8 bases. This specimen consisted of PBMCs, obtained around atezolizumab (anti-PD-L1) treatment. The receptor's source is a man aged 70 or older with urothelial cancer. The CDR3 DNA reads TGCGCCAGCAGCCGCAAACAGGGGGGGAATTCACCCCTCCACTTT. This encodes CASSRKQGGNSPLHF.